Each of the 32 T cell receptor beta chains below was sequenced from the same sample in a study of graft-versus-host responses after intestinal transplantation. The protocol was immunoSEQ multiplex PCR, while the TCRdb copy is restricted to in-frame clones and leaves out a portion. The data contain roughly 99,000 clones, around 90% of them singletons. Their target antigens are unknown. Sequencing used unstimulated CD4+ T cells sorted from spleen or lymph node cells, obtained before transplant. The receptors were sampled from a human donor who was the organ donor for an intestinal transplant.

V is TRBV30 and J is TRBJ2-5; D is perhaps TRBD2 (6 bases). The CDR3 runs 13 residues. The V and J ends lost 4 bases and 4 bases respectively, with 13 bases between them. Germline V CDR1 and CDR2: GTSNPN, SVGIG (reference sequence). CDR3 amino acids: CAWNGDLRETQYF. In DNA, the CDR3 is TGTGCCTGGAACGGGGACTTACGAGAGACCCAGTACTTC.

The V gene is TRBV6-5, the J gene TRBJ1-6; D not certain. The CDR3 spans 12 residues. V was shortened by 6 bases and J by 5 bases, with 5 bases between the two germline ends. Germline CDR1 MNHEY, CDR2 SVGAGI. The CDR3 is CASSVNNSPLHF. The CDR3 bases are TGTGCCAGCAGCGTTAATAATTCACCCCTCCACTTT.

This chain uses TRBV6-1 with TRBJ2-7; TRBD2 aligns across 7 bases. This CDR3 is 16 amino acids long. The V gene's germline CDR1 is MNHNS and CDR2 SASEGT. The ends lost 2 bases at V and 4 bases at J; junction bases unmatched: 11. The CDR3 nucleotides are TGTGCCAGCAGTGAAATAATTGGGGGAGGGAAGTACGAGCAGTACTTC. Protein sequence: CASSEIIGGGKYEQYF.

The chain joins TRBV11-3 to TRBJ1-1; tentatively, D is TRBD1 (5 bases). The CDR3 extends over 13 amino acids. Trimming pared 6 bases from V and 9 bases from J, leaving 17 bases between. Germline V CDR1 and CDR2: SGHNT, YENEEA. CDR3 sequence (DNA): TGTGCCAGCAGTAAAAATCGAGAGGGGCAAGCTTTCTTT. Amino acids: CASSKNREGQAFF.

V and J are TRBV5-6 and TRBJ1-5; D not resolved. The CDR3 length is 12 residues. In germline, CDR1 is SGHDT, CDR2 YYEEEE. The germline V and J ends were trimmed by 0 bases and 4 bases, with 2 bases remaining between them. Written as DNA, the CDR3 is TGTGCCAGCAGCTTGGTTAATCAGCCCCAGCATTTT. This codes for CASSLVNQPQHF.

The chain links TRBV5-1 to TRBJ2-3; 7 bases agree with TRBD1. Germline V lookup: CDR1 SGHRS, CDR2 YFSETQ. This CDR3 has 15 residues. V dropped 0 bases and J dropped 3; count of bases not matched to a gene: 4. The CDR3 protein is CASSLEGARTDTQYF. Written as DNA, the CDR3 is TGCGCCAGCAGCTTGGAGGGGGCGCGGACAGATACGCAGTATTTT.

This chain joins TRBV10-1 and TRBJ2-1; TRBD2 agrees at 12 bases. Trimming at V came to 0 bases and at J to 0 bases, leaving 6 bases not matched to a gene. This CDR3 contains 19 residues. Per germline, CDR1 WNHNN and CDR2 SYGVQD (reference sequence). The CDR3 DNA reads TGCGCCAGCAGTGAGTCTGGACTAGCGGGAAATACCTCCTACAATGAGCAGTTCTTC. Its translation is CASSESGLAGNTSYNEQFF.

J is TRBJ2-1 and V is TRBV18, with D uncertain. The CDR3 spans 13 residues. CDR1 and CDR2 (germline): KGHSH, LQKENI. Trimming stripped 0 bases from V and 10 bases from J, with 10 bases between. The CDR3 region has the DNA TGTGCCAGCTCACCACCAGTGATGCGGGAGCAGTTCTTC. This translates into CASSPPVMREQFF. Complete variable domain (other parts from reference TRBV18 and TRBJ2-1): NAGVMQNPRHLVRRRGQEARLRCSPMKGHSHVYWYRQLPEEGLKFMVYLQKENIIDESGMPKERFSAEFPKEGPSILRIQQVVRGDSAAYFCASSPPVMREQFFGPGTRLTVL.

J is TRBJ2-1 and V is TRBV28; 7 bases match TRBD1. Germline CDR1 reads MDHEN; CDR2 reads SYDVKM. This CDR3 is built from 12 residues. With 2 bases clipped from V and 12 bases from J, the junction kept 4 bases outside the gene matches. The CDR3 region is CASSLAGTAQFF. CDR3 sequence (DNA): TGTGCCAGCAGTTTAGCTGGGACAGCGCAGTTCTTC.

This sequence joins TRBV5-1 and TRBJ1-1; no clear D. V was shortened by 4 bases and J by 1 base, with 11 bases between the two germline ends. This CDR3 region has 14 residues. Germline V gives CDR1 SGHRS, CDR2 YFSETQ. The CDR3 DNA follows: TGCGCCAGCAGCCCCATAGGAGGGAACACTGAAGCTTTCTTT. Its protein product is CASSPIGGNTEAFF.

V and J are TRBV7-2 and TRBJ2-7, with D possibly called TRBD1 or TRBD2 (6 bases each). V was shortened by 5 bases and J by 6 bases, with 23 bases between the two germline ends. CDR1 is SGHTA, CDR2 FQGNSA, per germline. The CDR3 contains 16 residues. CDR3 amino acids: CASSPTRSPGAFEQYF. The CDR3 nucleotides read TGTGCCAGCAGCCCCACTAGGTCTCCGGGGGCGTTCGAGCAGTACTTC.

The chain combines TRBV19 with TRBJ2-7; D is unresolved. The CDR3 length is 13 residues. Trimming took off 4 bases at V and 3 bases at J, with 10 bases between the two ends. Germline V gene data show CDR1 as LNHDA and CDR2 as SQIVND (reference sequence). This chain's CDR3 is CASSTRPGYEQYF. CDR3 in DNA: TGTGCCAGTAGTACAAGACCGGGCTACGAGCAGTACTTC.

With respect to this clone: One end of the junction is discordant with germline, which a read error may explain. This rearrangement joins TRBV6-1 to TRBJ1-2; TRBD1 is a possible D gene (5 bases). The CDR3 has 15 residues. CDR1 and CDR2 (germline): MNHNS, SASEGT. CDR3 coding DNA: TGTGCCAGCAGAGAAGGAGGACGGCGGGGGTATGGCTACACCTTC. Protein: CASREGGRRGYGYTF.

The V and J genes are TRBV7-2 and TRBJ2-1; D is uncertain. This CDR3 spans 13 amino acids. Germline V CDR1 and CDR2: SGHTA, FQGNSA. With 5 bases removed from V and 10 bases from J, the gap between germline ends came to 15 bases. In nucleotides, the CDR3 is TGTGCCAGCAGCACCCGGGCGGCCTCAGAGCAGTTCTTC. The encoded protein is CASSTRAASEQFF. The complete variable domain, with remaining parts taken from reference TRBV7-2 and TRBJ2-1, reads GAGVSQSPSNKVTEKGKDVELRCDPISGHTALYWYRQSLGQGLEFLIYFQGNSAPDKSGLPSDRFSAERTGGSVSTLTIQRTQQEDSAVYLCASSTRAASEQFFGPGTRLTVL.

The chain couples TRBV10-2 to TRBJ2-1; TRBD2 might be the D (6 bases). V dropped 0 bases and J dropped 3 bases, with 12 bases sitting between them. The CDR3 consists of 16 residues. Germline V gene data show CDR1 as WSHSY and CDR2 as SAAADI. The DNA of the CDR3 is TGCGCCAGCAGTGAGTCGTACGGGAGCATCTACAATGAGCAGTTCTTC. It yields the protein CASSESYGSIYNEQFF.

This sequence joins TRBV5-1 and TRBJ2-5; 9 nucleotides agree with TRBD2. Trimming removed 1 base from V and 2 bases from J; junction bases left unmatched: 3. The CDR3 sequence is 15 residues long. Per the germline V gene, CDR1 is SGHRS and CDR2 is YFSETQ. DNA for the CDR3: TGCGCCAGCAGCTTGAGCGGGGGGTCTCAAGAGACCCAGTACTTC. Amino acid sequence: CASSLSGGSQETQYF.

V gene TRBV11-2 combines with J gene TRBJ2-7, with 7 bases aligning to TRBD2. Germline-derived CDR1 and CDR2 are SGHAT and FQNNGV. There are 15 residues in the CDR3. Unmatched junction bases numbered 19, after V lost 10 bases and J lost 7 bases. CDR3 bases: TGTGCCACCAGAGGTCTGAGCGGGGTCCCGAGGGAGCAGTACTTC. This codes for CATRGLSGVPREQYF.

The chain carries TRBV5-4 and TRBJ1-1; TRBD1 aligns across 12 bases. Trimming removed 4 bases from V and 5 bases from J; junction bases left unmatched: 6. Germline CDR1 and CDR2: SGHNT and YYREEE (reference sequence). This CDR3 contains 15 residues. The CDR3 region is CASSIGTGGWTEAFF. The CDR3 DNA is TGTGCCAGCAGCATAGGGACAGGGGGCTGGACTGAAGCTTTCTTT.

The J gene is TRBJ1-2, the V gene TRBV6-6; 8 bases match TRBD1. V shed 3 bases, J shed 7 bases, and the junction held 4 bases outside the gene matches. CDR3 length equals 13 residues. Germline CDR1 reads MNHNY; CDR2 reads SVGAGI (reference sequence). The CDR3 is CASSYQDRGGYTF. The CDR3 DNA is TGTGCCAGCAGTTATCAAGACAGGGGTGGCTACACCTTC.

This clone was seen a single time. The CDR3 nucleotides read TGTGCCAGCAGCTTGGGGGGCGAGGGTACCAAGGGCTACACCTTC. Translating it yields CASSLGGEGTKGYTF. The rearrangement uses TRBV5-4 and TRBJ1-2, with TRBD1 as a possible D gene (5 bases). CDR3 length: 15 amino acids. CDR1 SGHNT and CDR2 YYREEE come from the germline V gene (reference sequence). V was trimmed by 0 bases and J by 8 bases, leaving 17 bases between them.

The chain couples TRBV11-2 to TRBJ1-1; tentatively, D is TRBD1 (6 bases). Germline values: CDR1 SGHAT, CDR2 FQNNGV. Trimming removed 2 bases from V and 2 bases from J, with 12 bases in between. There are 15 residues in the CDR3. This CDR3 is CASSLTGRGNTEAFF. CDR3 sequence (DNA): TGTGCCAGCAGCTTAACGGGCAGGGGAAACACTGAAGCTTTCTTT.

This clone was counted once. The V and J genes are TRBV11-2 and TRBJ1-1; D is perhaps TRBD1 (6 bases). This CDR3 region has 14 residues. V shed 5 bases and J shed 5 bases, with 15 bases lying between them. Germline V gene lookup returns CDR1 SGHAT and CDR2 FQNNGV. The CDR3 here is CASSPAGGGTEAFF. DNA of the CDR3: TGTGCCAGCAGCCCAGCAGGAGGGGGAACTGAAGCTTTCTTT.

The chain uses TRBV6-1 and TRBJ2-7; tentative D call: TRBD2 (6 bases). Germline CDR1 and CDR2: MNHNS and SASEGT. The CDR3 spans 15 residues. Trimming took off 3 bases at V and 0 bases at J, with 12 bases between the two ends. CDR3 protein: CASSDLAAFSYEQYF. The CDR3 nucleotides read TGTGCCAGCAGTGACTTAGCGGCATTCTCCTACGAGCAGTACTTC.

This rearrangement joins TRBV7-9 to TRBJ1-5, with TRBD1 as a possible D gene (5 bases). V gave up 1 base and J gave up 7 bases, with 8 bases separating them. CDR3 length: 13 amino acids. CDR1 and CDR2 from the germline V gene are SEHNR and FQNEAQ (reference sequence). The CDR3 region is CASSLGRGQPQHF. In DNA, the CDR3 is TGTGCCAGCAGCTTAGGGCGGGGGCAGCCCCAGCATTTT.

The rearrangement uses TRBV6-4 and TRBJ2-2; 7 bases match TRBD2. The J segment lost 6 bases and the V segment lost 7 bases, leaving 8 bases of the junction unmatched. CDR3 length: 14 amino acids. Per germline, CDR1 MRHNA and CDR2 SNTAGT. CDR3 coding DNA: TGTGCCAGCATGCGGGAGTCCCACGCCGGGGAGCTGTTTTTT. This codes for CASMRESHAGELFF.

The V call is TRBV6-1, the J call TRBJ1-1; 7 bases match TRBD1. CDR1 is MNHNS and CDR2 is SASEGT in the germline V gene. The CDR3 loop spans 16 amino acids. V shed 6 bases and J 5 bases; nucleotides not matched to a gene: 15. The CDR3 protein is CASRELLTGARTEAFF. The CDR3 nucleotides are TGTGCCAGCAGAGAACTACTCACAGGGGCGAGGACTGAAGCTTTCTTT.

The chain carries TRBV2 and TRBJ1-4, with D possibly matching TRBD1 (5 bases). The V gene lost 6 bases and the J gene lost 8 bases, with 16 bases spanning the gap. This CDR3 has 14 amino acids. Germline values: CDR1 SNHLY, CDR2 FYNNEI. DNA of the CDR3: TGTGCCAGCAGAGCGGGCCCTGGGGCAGAAAAACTGTTTTTT. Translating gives CASRAGPGAEKLFF.

Written as DNA, the CDR3 is TGCGCCAGCAGCTTGGGCGGAGACAGGAACTATGGCTACACCTTC. This gives the protein CASSLGGDRNYGYTF. The chain joins TRBV5-1 to TRBJ1-2; D might be TRBD1 (6 bases). Germline V gene sequence: CDR1 SGHRS, CDR2 YFSETQ. The V end was cut by 0 bases, the J end by 2 bases, with 11 bases between. The CDR3 is made up of 15 amino acids.

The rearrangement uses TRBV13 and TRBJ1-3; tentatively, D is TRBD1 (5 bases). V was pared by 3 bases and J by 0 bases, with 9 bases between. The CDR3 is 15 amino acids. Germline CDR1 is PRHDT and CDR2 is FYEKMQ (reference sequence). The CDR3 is CASSLDKNSGNTIYF. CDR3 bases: TGTGCCAGCAGCTTGGACAAAAACTCTGGAAACACCATATATTTT.

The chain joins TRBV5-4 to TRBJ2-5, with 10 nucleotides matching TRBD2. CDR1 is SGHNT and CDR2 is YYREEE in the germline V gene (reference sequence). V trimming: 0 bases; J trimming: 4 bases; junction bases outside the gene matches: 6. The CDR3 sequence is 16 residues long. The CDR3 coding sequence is TGTGCCAGCAGCTTGGCGAGGACTAGCGGAGGAGAGACCCAGTACTTC. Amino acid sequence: CASSLARTSGGETQYF.

The CDR3 spells CASSLVGGLNEKLFF. CDR3 nucleotide sequence: TGTGCCAGCAGCTTGGTAGGGGGCCTTAATGAAAAACTGTTTTTT. The chain couples TRBV5-4 to TRBJ1-4, with 7 nucleotides matching TRBD1. The CDR3 contains 15 residues. Germline CDR1 SGHNT, CDR2 YYREEE (reference sequence). The ends lost 0 bases at V and 4 bases at J; junction bases unmatched: 3.

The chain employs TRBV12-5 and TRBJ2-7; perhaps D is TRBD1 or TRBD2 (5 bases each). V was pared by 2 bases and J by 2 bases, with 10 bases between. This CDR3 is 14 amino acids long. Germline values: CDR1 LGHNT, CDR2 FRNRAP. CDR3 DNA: TGTGCTAGTGGTTTGCTCGGGGCTGCCTACGAGCAGTACTTC. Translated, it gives CASGLLGAAYEQYF.